The 2 T cell receptor beta chains listed next were all sequenced from one sample in a study of tumor-infiltrating lymphocytes in primary liver carcinoma. It was from roughly 20-30 mg of unsorted bulk tissue that RNA and DNA were co-extracted. The researchers produced TCR beta cDNA from approximately 460 ng total RNA with a constant-region primer. A slightly modified ARM-PCR protocol with three nested multiplex PCR rounds produced these TCR beta libraries. TRBV1-TRBV30 forward and Cbeta reverse primers drove the first two roughly 10-cycle rounds. TCRdb ran MiXCR on the multiplex PCR reads and lists one entry per CDR3 protein. The sample consists of around 81,000 distinct CDR3 sequences, about 64% of them appearing once. The material sequenced was liver tumor tissue from sampling region 4. Specified subset: tumor region T4, right-lateral pole. These TCRs come from a woman aged 55 to 70 with primary liver carcinoma and hepatitis B virus infection.

A remark on this clonotype: Since no conserved phenylalanine or tryptophan closes the CDR3, a read error is the likely cause. This chain joins TRBV12-3 or TRBV12-4 and TRBJ2-1; maybe TRBD1 (6 bases). The V end was cut by 1 base, the J end by 7 bases, with 14 bases between. The CDR3 covers 15 residues. CDR3 region: CASSLVQGRGNEQFS. Here the CDR3 DNA reads TGTGCCAGCAGTTTAGTACAGGGTAGGGGTAATGAGCAGTTCTCC.

This clonotype was observed at least ten times. The chain has TRBV30 and TRBJ2-3; D remains ambiguous. CDR1 and CDR2 from the germline V gene are GTSNPN and SVGIG (reference sequence). V was trimmed by 1 base and J by 6 bases, leaving 8 bases between them. CDR3 length: 12 amino acids. The CDR3 sequence is CAWSGLGDTQYF. CDR3 DNA: TGTGCCTGGAGTGGCTTGGGTGATACGCAGTATTTT.